This TCR beta chain was observed in a study of shared clonotypes between healthy human individuals. General study points: Specimens sampled were limited to blood, with tissue repertoires likely differing.

On this clone itself: What it binds is not known. This may come from a read error, since a much larger clone is one base off. Other nucleotide sequences in the sample specify the same CDR3.

Amplification in unsorted PBMC replicate PCRs started from roughly 330 ng DNA, which equals 30,000 to 35,000 T cell genomes. TCRdb's copy holds only in-frame clones and misses some; the assay was immunoSEQ multiplex PCR. The sample carries over 400,000 clones, approximately 78% recorded once. Germline assignment: CDR1 SGHTA and CDR2 FQGNSA. The length of the CDR3 is 11 residues. Deletions cut 4 bases from V and 3 bases from J, with 4 bases between. The clonotype originates from a woman aged 40 to 50 in good health. Some clones in this sample may be carry-over from other donors' samples. The V and J genes are TRBV7-2 and TRBJ2-7; D remains ambiguous. Sequences were obtained from PBMCs. The CDR3 nucleotides are TGTGCCAGCAGCTCCTACTACGAGCAGTACTTC. It encodes CASSSYYEQYF.